The 15 T cell receptor beta chains below come from one sample, sequenced in a study of T cell clonality in common variable immunodeficiency. Assay used: immunoSEQ multiplex PCR; TCRdb lists only in-frame clones, some missing. The sample was found to contain tens of thousands of clones, and every one recurs. The sample was peripheral blood mononuclear cells. The source of these receptors is a person between 18 and 75 years old in good health.

This clone was seen ten or more times. The sequence runs out 3 residues before the end of the CDR3; the remainder is reconstructed from the germline J gene. The chain has TRBV30 and TRBJ2-7; D gene uncertain. Trimming removed 0 bases from V and 5 bases from J, with 17 bases in between. This CDR3 is built from 15 residues. Germline assignment: CDR1 GTSNPN and CDR2 SVGIG (reference sequence). CDR3: CAWSVTRLWVNEQYF. The sequenced part of the CDR3 DNA is TGTGCCTGGAGTGTAACGCGGCTTTGGGTGAACGAG.

This clone was counted only a few times. The sequenced fragment ends 3 residues before the CDR3 boundary, so the rest is inferred from the germline J gene. V and J are TRBV19 and TRBJ1-2; D possibly corresponds to TRBD1 (5 bases). Germline lookup yields CDR1 LNHDA and CDR2 SQIVND (reference sequence). CDR3 length: 18 residues. CDR3 region: CASSPTGTSGRESDTYTF. The sequenced CDR3 bases are TGTGCCAGTAGTCCGACCGGGACTAGCGGGAGAGAATCAGATACC.

Details on this clone: The DNA ends 3 residues before the CDR3 does, and the rest of the CDR3 is filled in from the germline J gene. J is TRBJ1-6 and V is TRBV5-4; D is possibly TRBD1 (6 bases). Germline CDR1 reads SGHNT; CDR2 reads YYREEE (reference sequence). Trimming shortened V by 5 bases and J by 8 bases, and 20 bases separated the two germline ends. There are 16 residues in the CDR3. The CDR3 here is CASSTGRGLSYSPLHF. The DNA read from the CDR3 is TGTGCCAGCAGTACTGGCAGGGGCCTCTCCTATTCACCC.

This clone has ten or more counts. The sequenced fragment ends 3 residues before the CDR3 boundary, so the rest is inferred from the germline J gene. The same CDR3 arises from other DNA sequences in this sample as well. J is TRBJ1-2 and V is TRBV19, with a weak D call TRBD1 (6 bases). The CDR3 has 13 amino acids. V was pared by 4 bases and J by 4 bases, with 10 bases between. Per the germline V gene, CDR1 is LNHDA and CDR2 is SQIVND (reference sequence). CDR3 residues: CASSTTDSYGYTF. The DNA read from the CDR3 is TGTGCCAGTAGTACCACGGACAGCTATGGC.

This clone was seen only a few times. Read data end 3 residues before the CDR3 end; the end is taken from the germline J gene. The chain joins TRBV18 to TRBJ2-7; D assignment may be TRBD1 or TRBD2 (5 bases each). CDR3 length equals 12 residues. V gave up 5 bases and J gave up 4 bases, with 9 bases separating them. Looked up from germline, CDR1 is KGHSH and CDR2 is LQKENI. The CDR3 protein is CASSAREYEQYF. The CDR3 bases that were read are TGTGCCAGCTCAGCCAGGGAGTACGAG.

This clone was picked up many times. Read sequence stops 3 residues before the CDR3 end, and the germline J gene provides the missing end. The rearrangement joins TRBV11-2 to TRBJ2-1, with a weak D call TRBD2 (6 bases). CDR3 length: 14 amino acids. Looked up from germline, CDR1 is SGHAT and CDR2 is FQNNGV. V lost 1 base to trimming and J lost 8 bases, with 12 bases between them. Partial CDR3 DNA: TGTGCCAGCAGCTTAGTGGCGGGAATCGATGAG. As protein: CASSLVAGIDE. The whole CDR3 region reads CASSLVAGIDEQFF.

This clone occurred many times. Read sequence stops 3 residues before the CDR3 end, and the germline J gene provides the missing end. V usage is TRBV20-1 and J usage is TRBJ2-2, with a tentative D call TRBD2 (6 bases). CDR3 size: 15 residues. V was shortened by 6 bases and J by 1 base, with 15 bases between the two germline ends. Germline assignment: CDR1 DFQATT and CDR2 SNEGSKA (reference sequence). Partial CDR3 DNA: TGCAGTGCCCCTCCGGGGGAAGGGAACACCGGGGAG. As protein: CSAPPGEGNTGE. The full-length CDR3 reads as CSAPPGEGNTGELFF.

This clone occurred many times. The part of the CDR3 DNA that was read is TGTGCCAGCAGCCAAGAGGAAGCGGGAGGGCCGGAGACC. Translation gives CASSQEEAGGPET. The whole CDR3 sequence reads CASSQEEAGGPETQYF. V gene TRBV14 combines with J gene TRBJ2-5; TRBD2 aligns across 10 bases. The read halts 3 residues ahead of the CDR3 end, with the missing end drawn from the germline J gene. The CDR3 totals 16 residues. Losses at the gene ends were 0 bases for V and 5 bases for J; bases not matched to a gene: 6. Germline assignment: CDR1 SGHDN and CDR2 FVKESK.

As concerns this clone: The read ends 3 residues shy of where the CDR3 ends; the end is completed using the germline J gene. The gene calls are TRBV7-9 and TRBJ2-1, with D unclear. In germline, CDR1 is SEHNR, CDR2 FQNEAQ (reference sequence). V was trimmed by 1 base and J by 2 bases, leaving 6 bases between them. The CDR3 contains 14 residues. This CDR3 is CASSLGQTYNEQFF. Partial CDR3 DNA: TGTGCCAGCAGCTTAGGTCAGACCTACAATGAG.

The sample holds many counts of this clone. The read halts 3 residues ahead of the CDR3 end, with the missing end drawn from the germline J gene. This chain joins TRBV12-3 or TRBV12-4 and TRBJ2-7; D not certain. Trimming pared 5 bases from V and 3 bases from J, leaving 5 bases between. The CDR3 is made up of 11 amino acids. The CDR3 here is CASSPNYEQYF. Partial CDR3 DNA: TGTGCCAGCAGTCCAAACTACGAG.

This clone appeared many times. The read ends 3 residues before the CDR3 terminus; that terminus is restored from the germline J gene. The chain is built from TRBV7-8 and TRBJ2-1; 14 bases match TRBD2. Germline-derived CDR1 and CDR2 are SGHVS and FQNEAQ. The CDR3 is 18 amino acids. With 5 bases clipped from V and 1 base from J, the junction kept 7 bases outside the gene matches. The part of the CDR3 DNA that was read is TGTGCCAGCAGCCCAGGGGGACTAGCGGGAGTTTCCTACAATGAG. Encoded protein: CASSPGGLAGVSYNE. The entire CDR3 protein is CASSPGGLAGVSYNEQFF.

This clone occurred many times. The read comes to an end 3 residues before the CDR3 does, leaving the germline J gene to fill in the end. This CDR3 is also generated by other DNA sequences in the sample. This rearrangement joins TRBV6-2 or TRBV6-3 to TRBJ2-5; D gene ambiguous. Trimming shortened V by 0 bases and J by 5 bases, and 4 bases separated the two germline ends. From germline, CDR1 is MNHEY and CDR2 SVGEGT. This CDR3 spans 12 amino acids. CDR3 DNA (partial): TGTGCCAGCAGTTACTCCGGGGAGACC. Translation: CASSYSGET. The CDR3 reads in full as CASSYSGETQYF.

This clone has at least ten counts. The sequenced fragment ends 3 residues before the CDR3 boundary, so the rest is inferred from the germline J gene. This chain joins TRBV19 and TRBJ2-7, with 8 nucleotides matching TRBD2. From germline, CDR1 is LNHDA and CDR2 SQIVND (reference sequence). Losses at the gene ends were 4 bases for V and 3 bases for J; bases not matched to a gene: 8. CDR3 length equals 15 residues. The sequenced part of the CDR3 DNA is TGTGCCAGTAGTACCTTAGCGGGAACCTACTACGAG. This translates into CASSTLAGTYYE. The CDR3 in full is CASSTLAGTYYEQYF.

This clone was seen repeatedly, ten times or more. The read falls 3 residues short of the CDR3 end, and the missing part is taken from the germline J gene. The chain has TRBV7-2 and TRBJ2-7; D might be TRBD2 (7 bases). CDR1 and CDR2 from the germline V gene are SGHTA and FQGNSA. The V end lost 4 bases, the J end lost 3 bases, and 13 bases lay between the germline ends. CDR3 length: 14 amino acids. The sequenced CDR3 bases are TGTGCCAGCAGCTGGACTAGGGGGGGCTACGAG. This sequence encodes CASSWTRGGYE. The CDR3 in its entirety is CASSWTRGGYEQYF.

This clone was detected ten times or more. One end of the junction fails to match germline, which may point to a read error. Read sequence stops 3 residues before the CDR3 end, and the germline J gene provides the missing end. The rearrangement joins TRBV4-2 to TRBJ1-4; D is ambiguous. This CDR3 region has 12 residues. Germline V gene data show CDR1 as LGHNA and CDR2 as YNFKEQ. The CDR3 loop reads CASSQINEKLFF. CDR3 bases read: TGCGCCAGCAGCCAAATAAATGAAAAA.